Below, one TCR beta chain is given with its context. Roughly 9.1 ml of fresh peripheral blood supplied the PBMCs. From RNA transcripts, TCR beta CDR3 regions were amplified. A set of HTBI primers served as the primers for a first-round RT-PCR of the TCR CDR3. From the multiplex PCR reads, TCRdb called clonotypes with MiXCR, one entry per CDR3 protein. The table includes around 600,000 distinct CDR3 sequences, more than 12% detected once. This sample was taken from a study of T cells in Graves' hyperthyroidism and ophthalmopathy. The J segment lost 2 bases and the V segment lost 3 bases, leaving 14 bases of the junction unmatched. There are 19 residues in the CDR3. The germline gives CDR1 SGHVS, CDR2 FNYEAQ.

V is TRBV7-6 and J is TRBJ2-7; 12 positions agree with TRBD2. The sample consisted of blood. This clonotype was sampled from a woman aged 50 to 65 with Graves' ophthalmopathy. In nucleotides, the CDR3 is TGTGCCAGCAGCTTTTCGGGCAGGGGGACTAGCGGGCCTACCTACGAGCAGTACTTC. Translated, it gives CASSFSGRGTSGPTYEQYF.